This is a list of T cell receptor beta chains from one sample in a study of blood T cell repertoires in COVID-19. Produced via immunoSEQ multiplex PCR; TCRdb's table is partial and in-frame only. The sample yields 310,000 or so clones, approximately 88% seen once. The sequencing sample was made of peripheral blood. These receptor sequences come from a man younger than 35 who had recovered from COVID-19. CDR3s include the opening cysteine and the closing phenylalanine or tryptophan. The D gene is left open where the match is weak. For some rows the clone size is stated as once, few or many, or as a class when expanded; others skip it.

>.|TRBV6-2/TRBV6-3|.|TRBJ2-1
TGTGCCAGCAGCGGCCCTAGCTCCTACAATGAGCAGTTCTTC
CASSGPSSYNEQFF
>.|TRBV7-9|TRBD1|TRBJ2-4
TGTGCCAGCAGTGAGGGACAGGGGAACATTCAGTACTTC
CASSEGQGNIQYF
>.|TRBV5-6|TRBD1|TRBJ1-2
TGTGCCAGCAGCCCTTTGGGGACAGGGGATGGCTACACCTTC
CASSPLGTGDGYTF
>.|TRBV27|TRBD1|TRBJ1-1
TGTGCCAGCACCCCCGCGGGACAGCTGAACACTGAAGCTTTCTTT
CASTPAGQLNTEAFF
>.|TRBV10-3|.|TRBJ1-1
TGTGCCATCAGTGATAGCGTTTGGGCTTTCTTT
CAISDSVWAFF
>.|TRBV4-1|.|TRBJ2-3
TGCGCCAGCAGCCAAGTCGGGTCAATAACAGATACGCAGTATTTT
CASSQVGSITDTQYF
>.|TRBV6-4|.|TRBJ2-1
TGTGCCAGCAGTGAAACGTGGGAGAGGCACAATGAGCAGTTCTTC
CASSETWERHNEQFF
>.|TRBV7-2|TRBD1|TRBJ1-2
TGTGCCAGCAGTAGCGACAGGGGGTCTCATGGCTACACCTTC
CASSSDRGSHGYTF
>.|TRBV9|TRBD2|TRBJ2-3
TGTGCCAGCAGCGTAGCCCCATTACTAGCGTCCGCAGATACGCAGTATTTT
CASSVAPLLASADTQYF
>.|TRBV10-3|.|TRBJ2-6
TGTGCCATCACCGCGGGACAGACAACCTCTGGGGCCAACGTCCTGACTTTC
CAITAGQTTSGANVLTF
>.|TRBV4-1|TRBD2|TRBJ2-1
TGCGCCAGCAGCCAAAACCTAGCGGGGGGGCACAATGAGCAGTTCTTC
CASSQNLAGGHNEQFF
>.|TRBV7-2|.|TRBJ1-4
TGTGCCAGCAGCTTAGGACTCGATGAAAAACTGTTTTTT
CASSLGLDEKLFF
>.|TRBV30|TRBD2|TRBJ2-3
TGTGCCTGGAGTGGCGTTGTGACTAGCGGGCCCAGCACAGATACGCAGTATTTT
CAWSGVVTSGPSTDTQYF
>.|TRBV5-3|TRBD2|TRBJ2-3
TGTGCCAGAAGGGTAGCGGGGGGGCCAGATACGCAGTATTTT
CARRVAGGPDTQYF
>.|TRBV6-4|.|TRBJ1-1
TGTGCCAGCAGTCCTGACGGAGACACTGAAGCTTTCTTT
CASSPDGDTEAFF
>.|TRBV7-8|.|TRBJ1-5
TGTGCCAGCTCAGAACCCGATCAGCCCCAGCATTTT
CASSEPDQPQHF
>.|TRBV25-1|.|TRBJ2-1
TGTGCCAGCAGTGCATTCAATGAGCAGTTCTTC
CASSAFNEQFF
>.|TRBV7-2|.|TRBJ1-5
TGTGCCAGCAGCTCCCGGACCAACCGGGAGCAGCCCCAGCATTTT
CASSSRTNREQPQHF
>.|TRBV6-5|.|TRBJ2-7
TGTGCCAGCAGTAACGGGGTCTACGAGCAGTACTTC
CASSNGVYEQYF
>once|TRBV9|TRBD1|TRBJ2-1
TGTGCCAGCAGCCCGGGACAGGGAGACCACAATGAGCAGTTCTTC
CASSPGQGDHNEQFF
>.|TRBV6-5|TRBD2|TRBJ2-7
TGTGCCAGCCTTAGCGGGGGCGAGCAGTACTTC
CASLSGGEQYF
>.|TRBV2|.|TRBJ1-4
TGTGCCAGCAGCCGGTCGCGGTACGATAATGAAAAACTGTTTTTT
CASSRSRYDNEKLFF
>.|TRBV6-5|.|TRBJ2-7
TGTGCCAGCACCGGGGACTCCGCCGAGCAGTACTTC
CASTGDSAEQYF